This record looks at one T cell receptor (beta chain) sequence and its context. Germline loops: CDR1 SGHRS, CDR2 YFSETQ. With V trimmed by 1 base and J by 4 bases, 5 bases remained unmatched. The CDR3 is 16 residues long. This sample stems from a study of blood T cell repertoires in COVID-19. Generated by immunoSEQ multiplex PCR, the TCRdb table keeps only in-frame clones and is missing some. The sample shows tens of thousands of clones, approximately 84% of them seen only once. This sequence joins TRBV5-1 and TRBJ2-3, with TRBD2 matching 11 bases. The sample comprised peripheral blood. This clonotype was obtained from a man aged 35 to 55 with COVID-19, enrolled during active disease. CDR3 nucleotides: TGCGCCAGCAGCTTGTTAGCGGGGGGGGCTGCAGATACGCAGTATTTT. Translating gives CASSLLAGGAADTQYF.